The T cell receptor beta chain described here comes from a study of PD-L1 blockade in urothelial cancer. The overall study: Patients began atezolizumab, 1,200 mg intravenously every 3 weeks, at some point between 2013 and 2014. Timepoints chosen for blood analysis were 3 weeks (second dose) and 6 weeks after treatment start. Peripheral blood specimens exhibited a median yield of approximately 140,000 T cells.

Spiking each PCR with synthetic TCR analog templates was performed. Some clones are missing from TCRdb's copy, which holds only in-frame ones; the method was immunoSEQ multiplex PCR. This repertoire shows about 72,000 clones, 75% to 90% found once; its top ten account for more than 3.5%. Documented time point: pretreatment peripheral blood. CDR1 and CDR2 (germline): SEHNR, FQNEAQ (reference sequence). V was pared by 6 bases and J by 6 bases, with 17 bases between. The CDR3 contains 14 residues. The clonotype comes from a man aged 70-80 years with urothelial cancer. The chain carries TRBV7-9 and TRBJ1-2; D not certain. The source was PBMCs, collected around atezolizumab (anti-PD-L1) treatment. The CDR3 nucleotides read TGTGCCAGCAGGCCCGTTAGCGGGATCGATGGCTACACCTTC. Its protein product is CASRPVSGIDGYTF.